These T cell receptor beta chains were read from a single sample in a study of identical twins. From the 5' RACE reads, TCRdb called clonotypes with MiXCR, one entry per CDR3 protein. The data hold around 280,000 distinct CDR3 sequences, with under 9.5% observed a single time. The data also belong to a second study, concerning yellow fever vaccine responses in identical twins.

The sequencing sample was made of memory (CD45RO+) T cells sorted from blood. Receptors originate from a woman aged 18-30 years in good health. Each CDR3 is given with its conserved first and last residue. The order of the fields is clone size, D gene, J gene, V gene, CDR3 DNA, CDR3 protein. A D gene is named only where the DNA matches it firmly. Expanded clones are given a class, and other clones once, few, many or no size at all.

. TRBD2 TRBJ2-1 TRBV20-1 TGCAGTGCTCGTAGCGGGAGGGCCGGCTACAATGAGCAGTTCTTC CSARSGRAGYNEQFF
many TRBD1 TRBJ1-2 TRBV27 TGTGCCAGCAGCCAGACAGGGGGCGCGAGTGGCTACACCTTC CASSQTGGASGYTF
many TRBD1 TRBJ2-7 TRBV7-9 TGTGCCAGCAGCTTGGGGACAGGGGGGAACGAGCAGTACTTC CASSLGTGGNEQYF
many . TRBJ1-2 TRBV20-1 TGCAGTGCTAGAGTGGGCAGTTCCTATGGCTACACCTTC CSARVGSSYGYTF
many TRBD1 TRBJ2-1 TRBV29-1 TGCAGCGCTGACAGGGGGGGGTACAATGAGCAGTTCTTC CSADRGGYNEQFF
many . TRBJ1-6 TRBV3-1 TGTGCCAGCAGCCATCAGGGAAATTCACCCCTCCACTTT CASSHQGNSPLHF
. . TRBJ2-2 TRBV9 TGTGCCAGCAGCGTAGAGGGATTCAACACCGGGGAGCTGTTTTTT CASSVEGFNTGELFF
. . TRBJ1-1 TRBV10-3 TGTGCCATCAGTGGAAGAACCGGGAACACTGAAGCTTTCTTT CAISGRTGNTEAFF
. . TRBJ2-7 TRBV4-2 TGTGCCATGGGCCCCGGTTTCTTGAGGGGTGGCGAGCAGTACTTC CAMGPGFLRGGEQYF
. . TRBJ2-1 TRBV29-1 TGCAGCGTTGGGTTCTATGGCCGCAATGAGCAGTTCTTC CSVGFYGRNEQFF
many TRBD1 TRBJ2-7 TRBV5-5 TGTGCCAGCAGCTTGGAGGGACAGGGATTGGAGCAGTACTTC CASSLEGQGLEQYF
. . TRBJ1-2 TRBV5-6 TGTGCCAGCAGCTTGGCCGTAGGGTTGAGGGGAGTAAACTATGGCTACACCTTC CASSLAVGLRGVNYGYTF
few . TRBJ2-2 TRBV2 TGTGCCAGCAGTGAAACACGACACACCGGGGAGCTGTTTTTT CASSETRHTGELFF
. TRBD2 TRBJ2-3 TRBV5-6 TGTGCCAGCAGCTTGGGGCCACCGGGAGGGACAGATACGCAGTATTTT CASSLGPPGGTDTQYF
. . TRBJ2-3 TRBV7-6 TGTGCCAGCAGCTTAGCAGGGGCCAAAGGGACAGATACGCAGTATTTT CASSLAGAKGTDTQYF
many . TRBJ2-1 TRBV5-1 TGCGCCAGCAACCCGATAAGCCCTTACAATGAGCAGTTCTTC CASNPISPYNEQFF
many TRBD2 TRBJ2-7 TRBV5-1 TGCGCCAGCAGCTTGGGGGGTAGCGGGAGCCACGAGCAGTACTTC CASSLGGSGSHEQYF
many TRBD2 TRBJ2-1 TRBV3-1 TGTGCCAGCCGATTTGGACTAGCGGGATACAATGAGCAGTTCTTC CASRFGLAGYNEQFF
few . TRBJ2-1 TRBV10-3 TGTGCCATCAGTGAAGTCCTAGGGACTGGAGCGGATGAGCAGTTCTTC CAISEVLGTGADEQFF
. TRBD1 TRBJ2-2 TRBV19 TGTGCCAGCGACAGGGGGGGGAACACCGGGGAGCTGTTTTTT CASDRGGNTGELFF
few . TRBJ2-1 TRBV7-2 TGTGCCAGCAGCTCCCAGGGGTTGAGGGCGTCCTACAATGAGCAGTTCTTC CASSSQGLRASYNEQFF
many TRBD1 TRBJ2-1 TRBV12-3/TRBV12-4 TGTGCCAGCAGTTACCGACAGGGTAAAGGCAATGAGCAGTTCTTC CASSYRQGKGNEQFF
few . TRBJ2-7 TRBV11-3 TGTGCCAGCAGCTTGGGGGACAAGAGCTCCTACGAGCAGTACTTC CASSLGDKSSYEQYF
few TRBD2 TRBJ2-3 TRBV28 TGTGCCAGCAGTTTAGCTGGGGGAGCGGGAGTGGGAGATACGCAGTATTTT CASSLAGGAGVGDTQYF
. TRBD1 TRBJ2-1 TRBV4-2 TGTGCCAGCAGCCAAGACCCCGGGACAGGGGCCAATGAGCAGTTCTTC CASSQDPGTGANEQFF
few TRBD2 TRBJ2-1 TRBV12-3/TRBV12-4 TGTGCCAGCAGATTACTGCCCGGGACTAGCGGTTACAATGAGCAGTTCTTC CASRLLPGTSGYNEQFF
. TRBD2 TRBJ2-2 TRBV11-2 TGTGCCAGCAGCCGGGGACTAGCGGGAGACACCGGGGAGCTGTTTTTT CASSRGLAGDTGELFF
. . TRBJ2-5 TRBV7-2 TGTGCCAGCAGCCGAACAGGATACGAGACCCAGTACTTC CASSRTGYETQYF
many TRBD2 TRBJ2-3 TRBV7-3 TGTGCCAGCAGCTACCATTTTAGCGGGAGTACAGATACGCAGTATTTT CASSYHFSGSTDTQYF
few . TRBJ2-3 TRBV18 TGTGCCAGCTCACCGGAGGAAGCGGGTACTAGCACAGATACGCAGTATTTT CASSPEEAGTSTDTQYF
many . TRBJ1-4 TRBV5-1 TGCGCCAGCAGCTTGGGTGACAGGACCGATGGAGAAAAACTGTTTTTT CASSLGDRTDGEKLFF
many . TRBJ2-4 TRBV20-1 TGCAGTGCTAGAGCACAGAACATTCAGTACTTC CSARAQNIQYF
many . TRBJ2-3 TRBV12-3/TRBV12-4 TGTGCCAGCAGAGCCGGCGGGGTTAGCACAGATACGCAGTATTTT CASRAGGVSTDTQYF
many . TRBJ2-5 TRBV4-1 TGCGCCAGCAGCCAAATGGGACTTCCTCGGGAGACCCAGTACTTC CASSQMGLPRETQYF
few TRBD2 TRBJ2-1 TRBV6-4 TGTGCCAGCAGTGACAGCGGGGGGGCCAATGAGCAGTTCTTC CASSDSGGANEQFF
. . TRBJ1-2 TRBV28 TGTGCCAGCAGTTTCGGAGTCACGCTGGATGGCTACACCTTC CASSFGVTLDGYTF
. . TRBJ2-1 TRBV6-5 TGTGCCAGCAGTTATGAGGAATCCTACAATGAGCAGTTCTTC CASSYEESYNEQFF
. TRBD2 TRBJ2-2 TRBV11-3 TGTGCCAGCAGCTTAGGACTAGCGGGGGACACCGGGGAGCTGTTTTTT CASSLGLAGDTGELFF
few . TRBJ2-3 TRBV6-1 TGTGCCAGCAGGCATACGATACAGGGAGGAAGCACAGATACGCAGTATTTT CASRHTIQGGSTDTQYF
few TRBD2 TRBJ2-3 TRBV7-3 TGTGCCAGCAGCCTCGGACTAGCGGGAGATGTCACAGATACGCAGTATTTT CASSLGLAGDVTDTQYF
. . TRBJ2-1 TRBV18 TGTGCCAGCTCACCACCGGGGGGGGCGCGGAACTACAATGAGCAGTTCTTC CASSPPGGARNYNEQFF
. TRBD1 TRBJ2-1 TRBV5-4 TGTGCCAGCAGCTTGGCCCAGGACAGGGTTCCTTTTTACAATGAGCAGTTCTTC CASSLAQDRVPFYNEQFF
many . TRBJ1-2 TRBV20-1 TGCAGTGCTAATGTTGGCACCAACTATGGCTACACCTTC CSANVGTNYGYTF